Listed below are T cell receptor beta chains from one sample, sequenced in a study of T cells after yellow fever vaccination. TCRdb reprocessed the 5' RACE reads with MiXCR, giving one entry per CDR3 protein. In the table there are 400,000 to 450,000 distinct CDR3 sequences, 18% of which are singletons. This material consisted of PBMCs, taken before the yellow fever booster vaccination. The receptors shown here come from a young man who received the YFV17D yellow fever vaccine. The CDR3 runs from the conserved cysteine through the conserved F or W. Expanded clones get a size class; other rows say once, few or many, or leave the size out.

TRBV6-5	NA	CASSYSSAGAYGYTF
TRBV7-2	NA	CASSLAAPTGELFF
TRBV11-2	NA	CASSLDEVYGYTF
TRBV4-1	NA	CASSHGTGGAYEQYF
TRBV29-1	few	CSATVDRASGELFF
TRBV2	few	CASSTRASHNEQFF
TRBV27	NA	CASSFGTSGADTQYF
TRBV7-8	NA	CASSPSHPREGANQPQHF
TRBV25-1	NA	CASSVRDTRNTIYF
TRBV9	NA	CASSAGGEGNIQYF
TRBV12-3/TRBV12-4	few	CASWGLSGNTIYF
TRBV20-1	few	CSASTTGGLNQPQHF
TRBV5-5	few	CASSLDWQMVNEQFF
TRBV27	NA	CASLPGGILGTEAFF
TRBV10-3	few	CAISISGGGGTAYNEQFF
TRBV27	NA	CASSFAVHYGYTF
TRBV6-2/TRBV6-3	few	CASSERGLAGPYEQYF
TRBV25-1	NA	CASSEGGRGDETQYF
TRBV4-1	many	CASSQVPGGRETQYF
TRBV20-1	NA	CSATASRTYNEQFF
TRBV6-1	NA	CASTLLAGGNEQFF
TRBV30	once	CAWSTGRLMNTEAFF
TRBV7-2	few	CASSLAPLAGTDTQYF